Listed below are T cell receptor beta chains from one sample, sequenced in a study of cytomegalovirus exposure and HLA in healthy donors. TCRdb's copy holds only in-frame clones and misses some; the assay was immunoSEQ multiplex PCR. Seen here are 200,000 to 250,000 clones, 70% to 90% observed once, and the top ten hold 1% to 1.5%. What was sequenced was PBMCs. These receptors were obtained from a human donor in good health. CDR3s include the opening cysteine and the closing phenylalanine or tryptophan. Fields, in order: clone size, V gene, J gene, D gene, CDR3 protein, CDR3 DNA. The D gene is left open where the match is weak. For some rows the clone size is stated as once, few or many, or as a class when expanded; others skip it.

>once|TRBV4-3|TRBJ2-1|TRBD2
CASSPSGGYIGEQFF
TGCGCCAGCAGCCCTAGCGGGGGTTATATCGGTGAGCAGTTCTTC
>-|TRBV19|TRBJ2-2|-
CASSITLGVGELFF
TGTGCCAGTAGTATAACGCTAGGGGTCGGGGAGCTGTTTTTT
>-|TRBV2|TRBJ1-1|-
CASKRQTMNTEAFF
TGTGCCAGCAAGAGACAGACCATGAACACTGAAGCTTTCTTT
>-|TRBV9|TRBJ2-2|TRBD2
CASSVAPLGGGWTGELFF
TGTGCCAGCAGCGTAGCCCCCCTCGGGGGAGGGTGGACCGGGGAGCTGTTTTTT
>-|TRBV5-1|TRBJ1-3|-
CASSLTGSAGNTIYF
TGCGCCAGCAGCTTGACAGGGAGTGCTGGAAACACCATATATTTT
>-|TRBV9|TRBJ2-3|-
CASSVGLRGADTQYF
TGTGCCAGCAGCGTCGGCCTTAGAGGTGCAGATACGCAGTATTTT
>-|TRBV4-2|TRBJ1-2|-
CASSQDPGSRYGYTF
TGTGCCAGCAGCCAAGATCCAGGGTCACGCTATGGCTACACCTTC
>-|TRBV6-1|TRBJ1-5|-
CASTNNQPQHF
TGTGCCAGCACTAACAATCAGCCCCAGCATTTT
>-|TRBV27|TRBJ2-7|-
CASSPSLSYEQYF
TGTGCCAGCAGCCCCTCCCTCTCCTACGAGCAGTACTTC
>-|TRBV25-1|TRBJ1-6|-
CASSESGTTLHF
TGTGCCAGCAGTGAATCCGGGACAACCCTCCACTTT
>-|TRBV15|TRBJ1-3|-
CATSRDQPFGTVRNTIYF
TGTGCCACCAGCAGAGATCAACCCTTCGGTACAGTTAGAAACACCATATATTTT
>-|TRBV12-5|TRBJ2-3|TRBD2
CASGPSGADTQYF
TGTGCTAGTGGTCCCAGCGGGGCAGATACGCAGTATTTT
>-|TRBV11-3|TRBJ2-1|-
CASSFGYNEQFF
TGTGCCAGCAGCTTCGGTTACAATGAGCAGTTCTTC
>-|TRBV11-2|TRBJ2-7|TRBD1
CASSSGGQGAAGVGYEQYF
TGTGCCAGCAGCTCAGGGGGACAGGGGGCGGCGGGAGTTGGGTACGAGCAGTACTTC
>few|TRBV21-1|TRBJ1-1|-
CASSLRKSRAEAFF
TGTGCCAGCAGCTTACGTAAAAGCAGGGCTGAAGCTTTCTTT
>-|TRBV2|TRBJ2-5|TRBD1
CASSRQGNKRTQYF
TGTGCCAGCAGCCGACAGGGAAACAAGAGGACCCAGTACTTC
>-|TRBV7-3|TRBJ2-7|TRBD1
CASSRDRGSSEQYF
TGTGCCAGCAGCCGGGACAGGGGAAGCTCCGAGCAGTACTTC
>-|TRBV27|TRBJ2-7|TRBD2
CAISPEREGLEQYF
TGTGCCATCTCTCCCGAGAGGGAGGGCCTCGAGCAGTACTTC
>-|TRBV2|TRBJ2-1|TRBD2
CASSEFRSSGRIYNEQFF
TGTGCCAGCAGTGAATTCCGTTCTAGCGGGAGGATATACAATGAGCAGTTCTTC
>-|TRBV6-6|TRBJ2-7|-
CASSSTYEQYF
TGTGCCAGCAGTTCGACATACGAGCAGTACTTC
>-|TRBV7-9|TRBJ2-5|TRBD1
CASSFGQGGLRAEETQYF
TGTGCCAGCAGCTTCGGACAGGGGGGTCTGAGGGCTGAAGAGACCCAGTACTTC
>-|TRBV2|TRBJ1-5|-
CASSIQRSQRPQHF
TGTGCCAGCAGTATACAGAGATCTCAGAGGCCCCAGCATTTT
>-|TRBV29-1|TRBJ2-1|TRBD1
CSVEEGSTGATYNEQFF
TGCAGCGTTGAAGAGGGTTCGACAGGGGCGACCTACAATGAGCAGTTCTTC
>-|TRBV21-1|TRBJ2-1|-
CASRKREFSPGDNEQFF
TGTGCCAGCAGGAAGCGGGAGTTCAGCCCGGGAGACAATGAGCAGTTCTTC
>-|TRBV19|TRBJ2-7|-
CASSISLASSYEQYF
TGTGCCAGTAGTATTTCGCTAGCGTCATCCTACGAGCAGTACTTC
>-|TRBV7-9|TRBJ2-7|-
CSSSIPGEGYEQYF
TGTTCCAGCAGCATACCGGGTGAGGGCTACGAGCAGTACTTC
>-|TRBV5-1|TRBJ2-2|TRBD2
CANSYQGLFQHLKLFF
TGCGCCAACTCCTACCAGGGACTATTTCAACACCTGAAGCTGTTTTTT
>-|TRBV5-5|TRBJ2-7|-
CASSFGQTYEQYF
TGTGCCAGCAGCTTCGGACAGACCTACGAGCAGTACTTC
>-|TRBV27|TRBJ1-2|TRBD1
CASSANRGNYGYTF
TGTGCCAGCAGTGCGAACAGGGGGAACTATGGCTACACCTTC
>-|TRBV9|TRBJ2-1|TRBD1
CASSVEDRVVSSYNEQFF
TGTGCCAGCAGCGTAGAGGACAGGGTCGTCAGCTCCTACAATGAGCAGTTCTTC
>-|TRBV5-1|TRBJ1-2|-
CASSFAGRGGHGYTF
TGCGCCAGCAGCTTTGCGGGGAGAGGAGGCCATGGCTACACCTTC
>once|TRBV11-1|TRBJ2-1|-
CASSLDRLDEQFF
TGTGCCAGCAGCTTGGATCGACTAGATGAGCAGTTCTTC
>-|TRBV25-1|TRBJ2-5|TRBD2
CASLGAGGGEAQYF
TGTGCCAGCCTGGGAGCGGGAGGGGGTGAGGCCCAGTACTTC
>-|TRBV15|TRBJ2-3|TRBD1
CATSLETGAVLNTDTQYF
TGTGCCACCAGTTTAGAGACAGGGGCAGTGCTCAATACAGATACGCAGTATTTT
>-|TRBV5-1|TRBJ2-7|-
CASSLDSGNSYEQYF
TGCGCCAGCAGCTTGGACAGCGGAAACTCCTACGAGCAGTACTTC
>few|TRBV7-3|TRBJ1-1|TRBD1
CASSRGTALYF
TGTGCCAGCAGCCGGGGGACAGCCCTCTATTTT
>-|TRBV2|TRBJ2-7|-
CASSEYGEQYF
TGTGCCAGCAGTGAATACGGCGAGCAGTACTTC
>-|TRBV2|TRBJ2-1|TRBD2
CASSRTSGSVGEQFF
TGTGCCAGCAGCCGGACTAGCGGGAGTGTGGGTGAGCAGTTCTTC
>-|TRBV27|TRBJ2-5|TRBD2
CASSLGAGGPETQYF
TGTGCCAGCAGTTTAGGGGCGGGAGGGCCGGAGACCCAGTACTTC
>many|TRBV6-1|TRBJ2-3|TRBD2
CASSVAGGTDTQYF
TGTGCCAGCAGTGTAGCGGGAGGCACAGATACGCAGTATTTT
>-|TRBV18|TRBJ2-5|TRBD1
CASSPNRGFETQYF
TGTGCCAGCTCACCAAACAGGGGTTTTGAGACCCAGTACTTC
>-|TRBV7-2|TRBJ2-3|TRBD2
CASSPSGRATDTQYF
TGTGCCAGCAGCCCTAGCGGGAGGGCCACAGATACGCAGTATTTT